This paragraph reports one T cell receptor (beta chain). The data stem from a study of blood T cell repertoires in COVID-19. Study-level background: Material from acute and convalescent COVID-19 was sourced from the United States, Italy and Spain. T cells, B-cell-depleted T cells, or PBMCs provided the cDNA or gDNA that served as material.

With 0 bases removed from V and 8 bases from J, the gap between germline ends came to 17 bases. Germline V gives CDR1 LNHDA, CDR2 SQIVND (reference sequence). This CDR3 region has 16 residues. Methods used by the authors: Amplifying reference gene primers gave estimates of nucleated cell counts. The assay was immunoSEQ multiplex PCR, and TCRdb's table has in-frame clones only and misses some. The V and J calls and the clone size are those of that table, but D and trimming were determined from the DNA. The sample records hundreds of thousands of clones, around four fifths being singletons. Sequences were obtained from peripheral blood. The rearrangement joins TRBV19 to TRBJ2-1, with a tentative D call TRBD1 (6 bases). The sequence came from a woman in her 70s with active or convalescent COVID-19. In nucleotides, the CDR3 is TGTGCCAGTAGTATAGACCAGACCGGGACATGGGATGAGCAGTTCTTC. Translation gives CASSIDQTGTWDEQFF.